The 27 T cell receptor beta chains reported below all come from one sample, sequenced in a study of OX40 agonist ivuxolimab in advanced cancers. The library was made by the immunoSEQ multiplex PCR assay. TCRdb's version of the immuneACCESS table is confined to in-frame rearrangements and falls short of the full clone set. An unresolved V gene accounts for under half of the shortfall where checked; the remainder is of unknown origin. The sample data list roughly 90,000 clones, and about 90% of these were observed just once. The ten top clones hold around 8.7% of the sample. The sample in question was CD4+ or CD8+ T cells sorted from blood, obtained in a trial of the OX40 agonist ivuxolimab. Receptors were obtained from an adult with an advanced solid tumor such as melanoma, head and neck, liver or kidney cancer.

V and J are TRBV6-1 and TRBJ2-7, with D tentatively TRBD2 (6 bases). CDR3 length: 15 amino acids. The V and J ends lost 3 bases and 2 bases respectively, with 14 bases between them. Germline V gives CDR1 MNHNS, CDR2 SASEGT. The CDR3 region has the DNA TGTGCCAGCAGTGACGCTGGGGGGTGGCCCTACGAGCAGTACTTC. Protein: CASSDAGGWPYEQYF.

The J gene is TRBJ2-3, the V gene TRBV4-1, with D possibly being TRBD1 (5 bases). V lost 6 bases and J lost 6, with 25 bases in between. In germline, CDR1 is MGHRA, CDR2 YSYEKL. CDR3 length: 17 amino acids. In DNA form, the CDR3 reads TGCGCCAGCAGGCGTGAGGCTGGGGCCAACCTTGGGGATACGCAGTATTTT. Its protein product is CASRREAGANLGDTQYF.

The chain links TRBV12-5 to TRBJ1-5; no clear D. CDR3 length equals 14 residues. Germline V gives CDR1 LGHNT, CDR2 FRNRAP. V lost 11 bases and J 3 bases, leaving 17 bases between the germline ends. The CDR3 DNA reads TGTGCTGGTGCGGTCCGGCTTTTCAATCAGCCCCAGCATTTT. Translation: CAGAVRLFNQPQHF.

The J gene is TRBJ2-7, the V gene TRBV9; D uncertain. V was pared by 0 bases and J by 0 bases, with 7 bases between. The CDR3 extends over 14 amino acids. Germline-derived CDR1 and CDR2 are SGDLS and YYNGEE. This CDR3 reads CASSVGGVSYEQYF. The DNA for the CDR3 is TGTGCCAGCAGCGTAGGAGGCGTCTCCTACGAGCAGTACTTC.

The gene calls are TRBV11-2 and TRBJ2-1; the match to TRBD1 covers 7 bases. The CDR3 is 12 amino acids. Per germline, CDR1 SGHAT and CDR2 FQNNGV. V was pared by 5 bases and J by 8 bases, with 3 bases of the junction left unmatched. Here the CDR3 reads CASSQQGYEQFF. The CDR3 DNA reads TGTGCCAGCAGCCAACAGGGGTATGAGCAGTTCTTC.

CDR3 coding DNA: TGCGCCAGCAGCTTATACAGGGAAACCGGGGAGCTGTTTTTT. Its translation is CASSLYRETGELFF. The rearrangement links TRBV5-1 to TRBJ2-2; a possible D gene is TRBD1 (6 bases). CDR1 and CDR2 (germline): SGHRS, YFSETQ. V lost 2 bases and J lost 5, with 10 bases in between. This CDR3 region has 14 residues.

The genes are TRBV19 and TRBJ1-4; D may be TRBD1 (5 bases). The V gene lost 9 bases and the J gene lost 0 bases, with 14 bases spanning the gap. Germline loops: CDR1 LNHDA, CDR2 SQIVND (reference sequence). CDR3 size: 15 residues. DNA of the CDR3: TGTGCCAGCCGAGTAGTGGGGCCAACTAATGAAAAACTGTTTTTT. It codes for CASRVVGPTNEKLFF. The variable domain in full, completed from reference TRBV19 and TRBJ1-4, reads DGGITQSPKYLFRKEGQNVTLSCEQNLNHDAMYWYRQDPGQGLRLIYYSQIVNDFQKGDIAEGYSVSREKKESFPLTVTSAQKNPTAFYLCASRVVGPTNEKLFFGSGTQLSVL.

This rearrangement joins TRBV19 to TRBJ2-7, with TRBD2 matching over 15 bases. This CDR3 spans 15 amino acids. CDR1 is LNHDA, CDR2 SQIVND, per germline (reference sequence). J was trimmed by 4 bases and V by 5 bases; bases with no gene match: 3. As DNA, the CDR3 is TGTGCCAGTAGTGCGGGACTAGCGGGAGGATACGAGCAGTACTTC. This sequence encodes CASSAGLAGGYEQYF. Complete variable domain (other parts from reference TRBV19 and TRBJ2-7): DGGITQSPKYLFRKEGQNVTLSCEQNLNHDAMYWYRQDPGQGLRLIYYSQIVNDFQKGDIAEGYSVSREKKESFPLTVTSAQKNPTAFYLCASSAGLAGGYEQYFGPGTRLTVT.

This clone was recorded once. The chain couples TRBV25-1 to TRBJ2-5, with 12 positions matching TRBD1. The J call may not be correct, given that the DNA end is closer to TRBJ2-7. Germline V gene sequence: CDR1 MGHDK, CDR2 SYGVNS. The CDR3 is 16 residues long. The CDR3 bases are TGTGCCAGCAGTGCCCCACCGGGACAGGGGGCCTTCGAGCAGTACTTC. Translated: CASSAPPGQGAFEQYF.

CDR3 sequence: CASSYITGVMNTEAFF. Here the CDR3 DNA reads TGTGCCAGCAGCTACATCACGGGTGTCATGAACACTGAAGCTTTCTTT. The rearrangement links TRBV9 to TRBJ1-1; D gene ambiguous. This CDR3 comprises 16 residues. Per germline, CDR1 SGDLS and CDR2 YYNGEE. Trimming pared 4 bases from V and 0 bases from J, leaving 16 bases between.

The genes are TRBV4-1 and TRBJ2-2; 14 bases are a match to TRBD2. Germline trimming cut 3 bases from V and 1 base from J; bases unmatched to any gene: 13. CDR3 size: 21 residues. CDR1 is MGHRA and CDR2 is YSYEKL in the germline V gene. As DNA, the CDR3 is TGCGCCAGCAGCCACGAACCTCCGGGACTAGCGGGAGTAGGGAACACCGGGGAGCTGTTTTTT. Residues: CASSHEPPGLAGVGNTGELFF.

V and J are TRBV11-2 and TRBJ1-1, with D uncertain. Trimming removed 7 bases from V and 4 bases from J, with 7 bases in between. Looked up from germline, CDR1 is SGHAT and CDR2 is FQNNGV. The CDR3 covers 11 residues. The CDR3 DNA reads as TGTGCCAGCACCACGGGCACTGAAGCTTTCTTT. It codes for CASTTGTEAFF.

This clone has just one count. The chain recombines TRBV29-1 with TRBJ2-1; 10 nucleotides align to TRBD2. Germline loops: CDR1 SQVTM, CDR2 ANQGSEA. CDR3 length: 15 amino acids. The V segment lost 5 bases and the J segment 6 bases; nucleotides outside the gene matches: 10. The CDR3 reads CSVLPASGSSNEQFF. In nucleotides, the CDR3 is TGCAGCGTTCTCCCGGCTAGCGGGAGTTCCAATGAGCAGTTCTTC.

The chain uses TRBV6-5 and TRBJ1-1, with D tentatively TRBD1 (5 bases). V lost 8 bases, J lost 0 bases, and 13 bases lay in between. The V gene's germline CDR1 is MNHEY and CDR2 SVGAGI. The CDR3 consists of 14 residues. The CDR3 is CASRNRRMNTEAFF. The CDR3 DNA reads as TGTGCCAGCCGCAACAGGAGGATGAACACTGAAGCTTTCTTT.

The V call is TRBV2, the J call TRBJ2-5, with 11 bases aligning to TRBD2. V was pared by 6 bases and J by 3 bases, with 12 bases of the junction left unmatched. This CDR3 has 17 residues. Per germline, CDR1 SNHLY and CDR2 FYNNEI. The CDR3 DNA reads TGTGCCAGCAGGATCACCCTAGCGGGAGGAACCGAAGAGACCCAGTACTTC. Protein: CASRITLAGGTEETQYF.

The chain joins TRBV5-4 to TRBJ2-1; tentatively, D is TRBD2 (5 bases). Trimming took 2 bases from V and 5 from J, leaving 14 bases between them. The length of the CDR3 is 15 residues. Germline CDR1 SGHNT, CDR2 YYREEE (reference sequence). DNA of the CDR3: TGTGCCAGCAGCTTTCCGGACTTAGTAGACAATGAGCAGTTCTTC. Residues: CASSFPDLVDNEQFF.

Written as DNA, the CDR3 is TGTGCCAGCAGCTTGGGACAGGGGGATGAGCAGTTCTTC. Amino acids: CASSLGQGDEQFF. V is TRBV5-6 and J is TRBJ2-1; 9 bases line up with TRBD1. The CDR3 has 13 amino acids. With V trimmed by 0 bases and J by 8 bases, 0 bases remained unmatched. CDR1 is SGHDT and CDR2 is YYEEEE in the germline V gene.

The chain has TRBV9 and TRBJ2-2; 10 bases line up with TRBD2. Germline V gene data show CDR1 as SGDLS and CDR2 as YYNGEE. This CDR3 is built from 16 residues. The ends lost 0 bases at V and 1 base at J; junction bases unmatched: 0. The CDR3 spells CASSVGTSGNTGELFF. CDR3 in DNA: TGTGCCAGCAGCGTAGGGACTAGCGGGAACACCGGGGAGCTGTTTTTT.

CDR3 in amino acids: CASSEHGRSSTDTQYF. The CDR3 coding sequence is TGTGCCAGCAGCGAACACGGGAGGTCGAGCACAGATACGCAGTATTTT. The chain is built from TRBV9 and TRBJ2-3; 7 bases fit TRBD2. V lost 3 bases and J lost 0; bases outside the gene matches: 7. Germline V CDR1 and CDR2: SGDLS, YYNGEE. CDR3 length: 16 residues.

The J gene is TRBJ2-5, the V gene TRBV5-5; the match to TRBD1 covers 12 bases. This CDR3 spans 16 amino acids. After removal of 3 bases from V and 2 bases from J, the junction contained 5 bases not matched to a gene. CDR1 and CDR2 (germline): SGHKS, YYEKEE (reference sequence). The CDR3 is CASSSWDRGRQETQYF. As DNA, the CDR3 is TGTGCCAGCAGCTCGTGGGACAGGGGGCGTCAAGAGACCCAGTACTTC.

This chain joins TRBV9 and TRBJ2-5; TRBD2 is a possible D gene (6 bases). V dropped 3 bases and J dropped 1 base, with 10 bases sitting between them. The CDR3 length is 14 residues. The germline V gene has CDR1 SGDLS and CDR2 YYNGEE. This CDR3 reads CASSDGSSQETQYF. The CDR3 coding sequence is TGTGCCAGCAGCGACGGGAGCTCCCAAGAGACCCAGTACTTC.

The chain recombines TRBV11-2 with TRBJ2-3; perhaps TRBD2 as D (6 bases). Germline CDR1 is SGHAT and CDR2 is FQNNGV. The CDR3 extends over 16 amino acids. V was cut by 5 bases and J by 0 bases, with 15 bases left in between. The CDR3 spells CASSNRDLTSTDTQYF. The CDR3 DNA is TGTGCCAGCAGCAACCGGGACTTAACTAGCACAGATACGCAGTATTTT.

The chain joins TRBV29-1 to TRBJ1-1; D is unclear. Germline values: CDR1 SQVTM, CDR2 ANQGSEA. The CDR3 runs to 15 residues. V lost 1 base, J lost 7 bases, and 19 bases lay in between. Here the CDR3 DNA reads TGCAGCGTTGAAGCTAACCTGAGGACGGCCCATGAAGCTTTCTTT. This gives the protein CSVEANLRTAHEAFF. Using reference TRBV29-1 and TRBJ1-1 for the parts outside the CDR3, the full variable domain is SAVISQKPSRDICQRGTSLTIQCQVDSQVTMMFWYRQQPGQSLTLIATANQGSEATYESGFVIDKFPISRPNLTFSTLTVSNMSPEDSSIYLCSVEANLRTAHEAFFGQGTRLTVV.

The J gene is TRBJ2-5, the V gene TRBV14; D is uncertain. The J call may be in error: the DNA end matches TRBJ2-7 better. The CDR3 covers 13 residues. Germline CDR1 and CDR2: SGHDN and FVKESK. The CDR3 protein is CASSQDLGYEQYF. CDR3 DNA: TGTGCCAGCAGCCAAGATCTTGGGTACGAGCAGTACTTC.

The chain uses TRBV9 and TRBJ2-5; TRBD2 might be the D (6 bases). V was pared by 0 bases and J by 1 base, with 10 bases between. The CDR3 runs 15 residues. Germline loops: CDR1 SGDLS, CDR2 YYNGEE. The CDR3 loop is CASSVAGRFQETQYF. DNA for the CDR3: TGTGCCAGCAGCGTAGCCGGGAGATTCCAAGAGACCCAGTACTTC.

CDR3 sequence reads: CASGRGSSNQPQHF. CDR3 sequence (DNA): TGTGCCAGCGGTCGGGGAAGTAGCAATCAGCCCCAGCATTTT. The chain has TRBV6-6 and TRBJ1-5; no reliable D call. Trimming took 8 bases from V and 0 from J, leaving 11 bases between them. Germline CDR1 MNHNY, CDR2 SVGAGI (reference sequence). The CDR3 sequence is 14 residues long.

The gene calls are TRBV28 and TRBJ1-4; 7 nucleotides agree with TRBD1. Per germline, CDR1 MDHEN and CDR2 SYDVKM. This CDR3 comprises 16 residues. Trimming took 3 bases from V and 4 from J; bases not matched to a gene: 8. Here the CDR3 DNA reads TGTGCCAGCAGTTTTTACGGGGGACAGATTAATGAAAAACTGTTTTTT. Translation gives CASSFYGGQINEKLFF.